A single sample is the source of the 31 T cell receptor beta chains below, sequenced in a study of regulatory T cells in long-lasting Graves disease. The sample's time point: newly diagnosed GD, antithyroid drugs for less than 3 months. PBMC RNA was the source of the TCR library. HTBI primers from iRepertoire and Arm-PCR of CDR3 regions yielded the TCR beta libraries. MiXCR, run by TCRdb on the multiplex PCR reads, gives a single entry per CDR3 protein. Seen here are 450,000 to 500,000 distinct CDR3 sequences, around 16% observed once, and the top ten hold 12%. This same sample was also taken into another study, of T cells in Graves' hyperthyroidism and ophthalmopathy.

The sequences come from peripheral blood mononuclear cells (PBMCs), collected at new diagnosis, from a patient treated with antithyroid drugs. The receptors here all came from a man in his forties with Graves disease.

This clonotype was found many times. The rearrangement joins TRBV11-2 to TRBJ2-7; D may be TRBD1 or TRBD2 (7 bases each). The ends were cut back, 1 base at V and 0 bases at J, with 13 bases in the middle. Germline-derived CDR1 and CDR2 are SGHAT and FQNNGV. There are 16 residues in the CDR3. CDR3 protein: CASSLGGGQSSYEQYF. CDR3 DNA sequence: TGTGCCAGCAGCTTAGGGGGGGGACAGAGCTCCTACGAGCAGTACTTC. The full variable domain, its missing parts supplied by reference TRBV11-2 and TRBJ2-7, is EAGVAQSPRYKIIEKRQSVAFWCNPISGHATLYWYQQILGQGPKLLIQFQNNGVVDDSQLPKDRFSAERLKGVDSTLKIQPAKLEDSAVYLCASSLGGGQSSYEQYFGPGTRLTVT.

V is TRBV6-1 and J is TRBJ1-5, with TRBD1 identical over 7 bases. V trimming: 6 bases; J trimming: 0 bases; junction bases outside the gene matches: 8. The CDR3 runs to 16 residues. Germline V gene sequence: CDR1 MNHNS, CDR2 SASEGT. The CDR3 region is CASRRLGQISNQPQHF. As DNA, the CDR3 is TGTGCCAGCAGGAGGTTGGGACAGATTAGCAATCAGCCCCAGCATTTT.

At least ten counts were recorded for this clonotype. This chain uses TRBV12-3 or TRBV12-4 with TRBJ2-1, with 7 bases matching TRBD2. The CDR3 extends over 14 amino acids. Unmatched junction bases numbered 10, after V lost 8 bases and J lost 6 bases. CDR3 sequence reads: CASGGASGFNEQFF. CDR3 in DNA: TGTGCCAGCGGTGGGGCTAGCGGATTCAATGAGCAGTTCTTC.

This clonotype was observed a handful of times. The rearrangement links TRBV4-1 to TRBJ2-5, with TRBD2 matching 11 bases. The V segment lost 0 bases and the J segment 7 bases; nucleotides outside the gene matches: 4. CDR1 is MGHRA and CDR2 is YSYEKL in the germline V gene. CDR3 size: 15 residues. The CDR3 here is CASSQDPGLAGTQYF. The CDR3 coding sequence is TGCGCCAGCAGCCAAGATCCCGGACTAGCGGGGACCCAGTACTTC.

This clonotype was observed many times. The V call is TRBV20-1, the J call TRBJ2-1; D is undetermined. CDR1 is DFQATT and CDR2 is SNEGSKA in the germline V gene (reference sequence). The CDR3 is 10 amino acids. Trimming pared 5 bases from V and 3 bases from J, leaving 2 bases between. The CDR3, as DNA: TGCAGTGCTGACTACAATGAGCAGTTCTTC. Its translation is CSADYNEQFF.

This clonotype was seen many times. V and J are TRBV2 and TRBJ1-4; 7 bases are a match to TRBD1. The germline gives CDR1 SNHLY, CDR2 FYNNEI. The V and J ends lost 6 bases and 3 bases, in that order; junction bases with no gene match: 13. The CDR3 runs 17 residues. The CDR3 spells CASSRGTAEFSNEKLFF. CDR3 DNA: TGTGCCAGCAGCCGCGGGACAGCGGAGTTCTCTAATGAAAAACTGTTTTTT.

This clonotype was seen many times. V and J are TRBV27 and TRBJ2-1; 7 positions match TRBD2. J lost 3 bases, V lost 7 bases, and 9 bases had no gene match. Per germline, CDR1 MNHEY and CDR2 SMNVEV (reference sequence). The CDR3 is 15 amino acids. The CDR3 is CASTLLPSGYNEQFF. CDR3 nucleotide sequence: TGTGCCAGCACCCTCCTACCTAGCGGCTACAATGAGCAGTTCTTC.

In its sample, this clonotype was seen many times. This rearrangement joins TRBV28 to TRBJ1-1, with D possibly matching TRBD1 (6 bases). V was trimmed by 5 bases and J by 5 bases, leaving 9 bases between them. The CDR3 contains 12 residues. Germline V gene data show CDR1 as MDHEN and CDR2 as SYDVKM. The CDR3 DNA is TGTGCCAGCAGTCACAGGGAAACTGAAGCTTTCTTT. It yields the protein CASSHRETEAFF.

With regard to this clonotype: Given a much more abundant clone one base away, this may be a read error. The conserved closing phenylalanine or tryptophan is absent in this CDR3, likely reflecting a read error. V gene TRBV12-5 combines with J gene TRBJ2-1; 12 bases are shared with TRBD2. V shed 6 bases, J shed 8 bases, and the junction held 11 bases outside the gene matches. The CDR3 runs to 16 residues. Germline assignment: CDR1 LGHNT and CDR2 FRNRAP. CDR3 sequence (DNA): TGTGCTAGTGGCCTCCCGACTAGCGGGAGTATCGATGAGCAGTTCCTC. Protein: CASGLPTSGSIDEQFL.

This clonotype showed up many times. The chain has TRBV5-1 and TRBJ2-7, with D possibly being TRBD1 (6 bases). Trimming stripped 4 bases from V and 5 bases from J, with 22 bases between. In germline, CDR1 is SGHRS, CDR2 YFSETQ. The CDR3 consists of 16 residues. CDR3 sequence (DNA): TGCGCCAGCAGCGAAGATGGAACAGGGAGCGGCCACGAGCAGTACTTC. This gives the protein CASSEDGTGSGHEQYF.

CDR3 sequence reads: CASSEWKGSLRNSPLHF. The CDR3 DNA reads as TGTGCCAGCAGTGAATGGAAAGGGAGCCTACGGAATTCACCCCTCCACTTT. The chain carries TRBV6-2 or TRBV6-3 and TRBJ1-6; D not certain. Germline loops: CDR1 MNHEY, CDR2 SVGEGT. Trimming shortened V by 5 bases and J by 7 bases, and 21 bases separated the two germline ends. The CDR3 covers 17 residues.

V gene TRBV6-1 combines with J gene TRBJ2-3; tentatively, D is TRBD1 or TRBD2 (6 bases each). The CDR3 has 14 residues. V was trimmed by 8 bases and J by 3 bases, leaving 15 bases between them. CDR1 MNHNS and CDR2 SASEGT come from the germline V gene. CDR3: CASVQEGGTDTQYF. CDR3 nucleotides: TGTGCCAGCGTCCAAGAGGGGGGTACAGATACGCAGTATTTT.

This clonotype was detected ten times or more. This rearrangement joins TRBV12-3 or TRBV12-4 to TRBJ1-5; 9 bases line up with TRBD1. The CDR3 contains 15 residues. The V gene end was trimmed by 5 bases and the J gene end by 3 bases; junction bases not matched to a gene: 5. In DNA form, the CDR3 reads TGTGCCAGCAGTACGACAGGGGGAATCAATCAGCCCCAGCATTTT. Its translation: CASSTTGGINQPQHF.

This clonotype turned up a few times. The DNA of the CDR3 is TGTGCCAGCAGTATGCGACAGGGGATGACTGAAGCTTTCTTT. It codes for CASSMRQGMTEAFF. The chain uses TRBV27 and TRBJ1-1; 8 bases are a match to TRBD1. Trimming took 5 bases from V and 5 from J; bases not matched to a gene: 7. CDR3 length: 14 amino acids. CDR1 and CDR2 from the germline V gene are MNHEY and SMNVEV (reference sequence).

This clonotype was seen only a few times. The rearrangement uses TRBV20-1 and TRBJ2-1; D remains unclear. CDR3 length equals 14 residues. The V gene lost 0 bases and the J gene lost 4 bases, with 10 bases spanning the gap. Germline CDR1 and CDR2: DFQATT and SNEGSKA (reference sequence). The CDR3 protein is CSAREIVNYNEQFF. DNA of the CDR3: TGCAGTGCTAGAGAGATAGTAAATTACAATGAGCAGTTCTTC.

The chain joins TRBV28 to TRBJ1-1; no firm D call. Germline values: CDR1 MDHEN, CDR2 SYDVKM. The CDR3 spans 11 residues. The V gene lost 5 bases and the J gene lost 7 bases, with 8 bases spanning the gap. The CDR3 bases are TGTGCCAGCAGTATAGGGTTTGAAGCTTTCTTT. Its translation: CASSIGFEAFF.

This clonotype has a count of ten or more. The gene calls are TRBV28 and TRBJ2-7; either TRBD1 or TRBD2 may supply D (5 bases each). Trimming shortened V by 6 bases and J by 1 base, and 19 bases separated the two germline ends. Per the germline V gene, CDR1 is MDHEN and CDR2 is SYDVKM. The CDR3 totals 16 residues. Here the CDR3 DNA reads TGTGCCAGCAGCCCCGGGGCGGTAGGCCAGTCCTACGAGCAGTACTTC. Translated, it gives CASSPGAVGQSYEQYF.

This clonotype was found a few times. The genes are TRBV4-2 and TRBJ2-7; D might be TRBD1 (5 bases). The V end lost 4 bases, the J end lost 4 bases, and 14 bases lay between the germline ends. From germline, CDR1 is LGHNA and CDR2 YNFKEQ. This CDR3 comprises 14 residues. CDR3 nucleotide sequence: TGTGCCAGCAGCCCGGCATCGACAGTTTACGAGCAGTACTTC. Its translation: CASSPASTVYEQYF.

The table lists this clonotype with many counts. The CDR3 DNA reads as TGTGCCTGGAGTGTGATGACCTACGAGCAGTACTTC. Its translation: CAWSVMTYEQYF. The chain uses TRBV30 and TRBJ2-7, with no clear D. The V end was cut by 0 bases, the J end by 2 bases, with 5 bases between. CDR3 length: 12 residues. Germline-derived CDR1 and CDR2 are GTSNPN and SVGIG (reference sequence). The full variable domain, in which reference TRBV30 and TRBJ2-7 provide the parts outside the CDR3, is SQTIHQWPATLVQPVGSPLSLECTVEGTSNPNLYWYRQAAGRGLQLLFYSVGIGQISSEVPQNLSASRPQDRQFILSSKKLLLSDSGFYLCAWSVMTYEQYFGPGTRLTVT.

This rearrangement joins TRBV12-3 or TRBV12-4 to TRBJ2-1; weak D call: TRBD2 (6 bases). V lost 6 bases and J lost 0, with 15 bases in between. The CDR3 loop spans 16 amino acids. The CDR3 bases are TGTGCCAGCAGAAAGGGGACTCCTAGCTCCTACAATGAGCAGTTCTTC. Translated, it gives CASRKGTPSSYNEQFF.

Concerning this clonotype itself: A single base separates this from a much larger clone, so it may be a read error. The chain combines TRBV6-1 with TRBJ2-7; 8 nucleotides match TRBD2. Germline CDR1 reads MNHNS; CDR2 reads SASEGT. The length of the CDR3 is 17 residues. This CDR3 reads CASSGKGTGRGSYEQHF. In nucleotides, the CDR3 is TGTGCCAGCAGTGGTAAAGGAACCGGGAGGGGATCCTACGAGCAGCACTTC.

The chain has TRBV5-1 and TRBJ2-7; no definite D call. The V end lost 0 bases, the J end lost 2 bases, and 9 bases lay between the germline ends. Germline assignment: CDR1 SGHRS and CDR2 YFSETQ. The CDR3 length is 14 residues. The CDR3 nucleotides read TGCGCCAGCAGCTTGGGCCTCGGCACCTACGAGCAGTACTTC. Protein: CASSLGLGTYEQYF.

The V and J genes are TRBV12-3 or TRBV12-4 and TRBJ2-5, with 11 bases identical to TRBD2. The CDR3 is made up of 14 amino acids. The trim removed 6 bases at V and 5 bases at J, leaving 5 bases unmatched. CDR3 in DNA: TGTGCCAGCAGACTAGCGGGAGTTCGGGAGACCCAGTACTTC. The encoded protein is CASRLAGVRETQYF.

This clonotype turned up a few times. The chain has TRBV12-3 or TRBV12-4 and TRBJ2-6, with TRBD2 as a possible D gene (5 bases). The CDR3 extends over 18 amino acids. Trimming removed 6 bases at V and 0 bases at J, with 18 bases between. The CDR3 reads CASSPSPGSLSGANVLTF. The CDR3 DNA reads TGTGCCAGCAGCCCAAGTCCGGGGTCACTCTCTGGGGCCAACGTCCTGACTTTC.

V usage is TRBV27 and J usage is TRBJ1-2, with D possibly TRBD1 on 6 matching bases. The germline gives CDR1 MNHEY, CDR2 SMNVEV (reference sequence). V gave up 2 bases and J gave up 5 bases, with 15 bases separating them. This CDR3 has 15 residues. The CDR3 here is CASSLTSGAWYGYTF. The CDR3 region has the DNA TGTGCCAGCAGTTTAACTTCAGGGGCGTGGTATGGCTACACCTTC.

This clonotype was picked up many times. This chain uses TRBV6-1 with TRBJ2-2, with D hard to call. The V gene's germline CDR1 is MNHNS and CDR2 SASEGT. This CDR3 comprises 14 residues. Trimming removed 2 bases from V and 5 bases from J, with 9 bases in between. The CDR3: CASSERIRTGELFF. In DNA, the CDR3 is TGTGCCAGCAGTGAACGAATTCGGACCGGGGAGCTGTTTTTT.

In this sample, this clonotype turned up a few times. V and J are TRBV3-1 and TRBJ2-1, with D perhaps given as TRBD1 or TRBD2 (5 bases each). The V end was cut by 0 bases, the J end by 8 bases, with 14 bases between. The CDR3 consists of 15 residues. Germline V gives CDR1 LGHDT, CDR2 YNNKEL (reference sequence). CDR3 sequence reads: CASSQDPRQGDEQFF. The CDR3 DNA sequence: TGTGCCAGCAGCCAAGATCCGCGCCAGGGAGATGAGCAGTTCTTC.

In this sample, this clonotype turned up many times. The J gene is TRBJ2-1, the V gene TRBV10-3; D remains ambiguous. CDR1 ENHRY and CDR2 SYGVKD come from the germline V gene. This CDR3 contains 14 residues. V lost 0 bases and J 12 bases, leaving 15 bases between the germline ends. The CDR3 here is CAISESRLEGGQFF. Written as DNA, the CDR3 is TGTGCCATCAGTGAGTCGAGGCTAGAAGGTGGGCAGTTCTTC.

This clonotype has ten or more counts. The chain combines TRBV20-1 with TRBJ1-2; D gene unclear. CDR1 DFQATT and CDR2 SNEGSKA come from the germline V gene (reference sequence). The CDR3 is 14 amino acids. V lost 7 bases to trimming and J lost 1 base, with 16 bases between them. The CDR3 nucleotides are TGCAGTGTCAGCCCAAAAGGGTATAACTATGGCTACACCTTC. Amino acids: CSVSPKGYNYGYTF.

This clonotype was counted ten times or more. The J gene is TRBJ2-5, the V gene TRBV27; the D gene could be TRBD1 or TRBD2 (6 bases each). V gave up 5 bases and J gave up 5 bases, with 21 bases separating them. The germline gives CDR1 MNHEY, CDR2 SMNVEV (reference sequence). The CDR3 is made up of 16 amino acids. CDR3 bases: TGTGCCAGCAGTCACCCACCGGGGGCGCGTGGGGAGACCCAGTACTTC. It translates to CASSHPPGARGETQYF.

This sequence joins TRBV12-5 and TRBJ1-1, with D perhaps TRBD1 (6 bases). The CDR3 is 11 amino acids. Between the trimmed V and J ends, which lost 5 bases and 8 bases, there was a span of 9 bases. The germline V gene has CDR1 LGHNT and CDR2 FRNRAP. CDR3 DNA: TGTGCTAGTGGTATAGGGACAGAAGCTTTCTTT. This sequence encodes CASGIGTEAFF.